This TCR beta chain was recorded in a study of T cell responses to AZD1222 COVID-19 vaccine. Overall study results and limits: Repertoires were obtained only post-peak T cell response. It should be noted that donors were predominantly white British and more often female, and clonal diversity was possibly underestimated.

Method: immunoSEQ multiplex PCR; TCRdb's copy keeps in-frame clones and lacks some. The data hold more than 120,000 clones, with approximately 89% observed a single time. The CDR3 is 12 residues long. Germline loops: CDR1 MNHEY, CDR2 SVGAGI. Germline trimming cut 7 bases from V and 4 bases from J; bases unmatched to any gene: 2. Regarding this clone: Its antigen is unknown.

The receptor was derived from an adult who received the AZD1222 COVID-19 vaccine. Sample: peripheral blood, taken 28 days after the second AZD1222 dose. The genes are TRBV6-5 and TRBJ2-5; 8 bases fit TRBD2. CDR3 DNA sequence: TGTGCCAGCACCCTAGCGGGAGAGACCCAGTACTTC. Protein: CASTLAGETQYF.